These 31 T cell receptor beta chains were all obtained from the same sample, sequenced in a study of metastatic and nonmetastatic thyroid tumors. TCRdb ran MiXCR on the PCR reads. This sample has 85,000 to 100,000 clones, with over 9.5% found just once. Not a single patient had been given any form of treatment at any point before undergoing thyroid surgery. The material sequenced was blood. The source is a female donor with papillary thyroid cancer or a benign thyroid nodule (not recorded which). Some clones in this sample may be carry-over from other donors' samples.

This clone appeared many times. This chain connects TRBV9 to TRBJ2-1; 8 nucleotides align to TRBD2. Germline V CDR1 and CDR2: SGDLS, YYNGEE. The CDR3 consists of 13 residues. The J segment lost 8 bases and the V segment lost 3 bases, leaving 4 bases of the junction unmatched. The CDR3 bases are TGTGCCAGCAGCGCCGACGGGGGGGATGAGCAGTTCTTC. It specifies CASSADGGDEQFF.

This clone was counted ten times or more. This chain joins TRBV28 and TRBJ1-2, with D maybe TRBD1 (5 bases). Germline V CDR1 and CDR2: MDHEN, SYDVKM. The length of the CDR3 is 13 residues. Trimming removed 3 bases from V and 6 bases from J, with 11 bases in between. CDR3 sequence reads: CASSFQQGDGYTF. CDR3 nucleotide sequence: TGTGCCAGCAGTTTTCAACAAGGGGATGGCTACACCTTC.

This chain connects TRBV11-2 to TRBJ2-2, with TRBD2 matching over 10 bases. CDR1 SGHAT and CDR2 FQNNGV come from the germline V gene. V gave up 2 bases and J gave up 4 bases; unmatched junction bases: 4. The CDR3 is made up of 16 amino acids. CDR3 sequence: CASSLLAGGPTGELFF. The DNA of the CDR3 is TGTGCCAGCAGCTTATTAGCGGGGGGACCCACCGGGGAGCTGTTTTTT.

This clone was counted ten times or more. Other DNA sequences in the same sample also yield this CDR3. This rearrangement joins TRBV11-1 to TRBJ1-3; D gene ambiguous. CDR3 size: 14 residues. Trimming cost V 1 base and J 4 bases, with 8 bases left between them. CDR1 SGHAT and CDR2 FQDESV come from the germline V gene (reference sequence). The CDR3 spells CASSLGSVGNTIYF. Written as DNA, the CDR3 is TGTGCCAGCAGCTTAGGGTCCGTCGGAAACACCATATATTTT.

As concerns this clone: The junction departs from germline at one end; a sequencing error may be responsible. The V and J genes are TRBV6-1 and TRBJ1-5, with D possibly being TRBD1 (5 bases). The CDR3 extends over 16 amino acids. Germline V gene data show CDR1 as MNHNS and CDR2 as SASEGT. CDR3 in amino acids: CSSCWSPLGGNQPQHF. Written as DNA, the CDR3 is TGTTCCAGCTGCTGGTCGCCCCTGGGGGGTAACCAGCCCCAGCATTTT.

This clone was recorded at least ten times. The chain joins TRBV7-8 to TRBJ2-2; D is ambiguous. V was clipped by 1 base and J by 6 bases, with 6 bases between them. This CDR3 region has 13 residues. CDR1 is SGHVS and CDR2 is FQNEAQ in the germline V gene. The CDR3 nucleotides are TGTGCCAGCAGCTTAGTTGGAGCCGGGGAGCTGTTTTTT. Protein sequence: CASSLVGAGELFF.

The chain carries TRBV9 and TRBJ2-3; D tentatively fits TRBD1 or TRBD2 (5 bases each). This CDR3 region has 13 residues. Germline CDR1 reads SGDLS; CDR2 reads YYNGEE. The V and J ends lost 6 bases and 4 bases respectively, with 12 bases between them. CDR3 sequence reads: CASTSRDADTQYF. The CDR3 bases are TGTGCCAGCACGAGCAGGGACGCAGATACGCAGTATTTT.

In this sample, this clone turned up a few times. This could be a read error, since a much larger clone is one nucleotide away. The chain couples TRBV5-1 to TRBJ2-7, with D perhaps matching TRBD2 (6 bases). The CDR3 contains 13 residues. Per germline, CDR1 SGHRS and CDR2 YFSETQ. The CDR3 spells CAAAPTVSGDLTF. The DNA of the CDR3 is TGCGCCGCCGCTCCCACAGTTTCGGGGGACTTGACGTTC.

Concerning this clone itself: The junction departs from the called germline gene at one end, perhaps through a read error. The genes are TRBV20-1 and TRBJ2-3; D might be TRBD2 (5 bases). The CDR3 consists of 17 residues. Per germline, CDR1 DFQATT and CDR2 SNEGSKA (reference sequence). This CDR3 reads CSARAVPTSGATDTRYF. CDR3 nucleotide sequence: TGCAGTGCTAGAGCCGTCCCAACTAGTGGCGCCACAGATACGCGGTATTTT.

The genes are TRBV5-1 and TRBJ1-5; D call uncertain. The CDR3 length is 14 residues. Trimming stripped 1 base from V and 6 bases from J, with 11 bases between. The germline gives CDR1 SGHRS, CDR2 YFSETQ. The DNA for the CDR3 is TGCGCCAGCAGCTTGCTTGCAGGTGCTCAGCCCCAGCATTTT. Protein sequence: CASSLLAGAQPQHF.

This clone was observed at least ten times. The CDR3: CASSYSSPDADQPQHF. CDR3 in DNA: TGTGCCAGCAGTTACTCGAGTCCCGACGCCGATCAGCCCCAGCATTTT. The chain links TRBV6-5 to TRBJ1-5; D remains ambiguous. The CDR3 sequence is 16 residues long. Per germline, CDR1 MNHEY and CDR2 SVGAGI. The V and J ends lost 0 bases and 5 bases respectively, with 14 bases between them.

This clone was observed many times. This chain uses TRBV5-4 with TRBJ2-1; weak D call: TRBD1 (6 bases). CDR1 is SGHNT and CDR2 is YYREEE in the germline V gene (reference sequence). Trimming cost V 3 bases and J 13 bases, with 14 bases left between them. The CDR3 is made up of 12 amino acids. The CDR3 DNA reads as TGTGCCAGCAGCTCGTCAGGGGTACGTCAGTTCTTC. It codes for CASSSSGVRQFF.

This clone was seen ten or more times. The chain has TRBV28 and TRBJ2-1; 8 bases match TRBD1. The CDR3 is 16 amino acids. J was trimmed by 4 bases and V by 1 base; bases with no gene match: 6. CDR1 MDHEN and CDR2 SYDVKM come from the germline V gene. In nucleotides, the CDR3 is TGTGCCAGCAGTTTATACCGGGACAGGAGATACAATGAGCAGTTCTTC. Encoded protein: CASSLYRDRRYNEQFF.

The sample holds many counts of this clone. This sequence joins TRBV6-1 and TRBJ1-3; 8 bases are a match to TRBD1. Trimming at V came to 2 bases and at J to 0 bases, leaving 9 bases not matched to a gene. Germline lookup yields CDR1 MNHNS and CDR2 SASEGT. The CDR3 is 18 amino acids. CDR3 in amino acids: CASSEWGTGGYSGNTIYF. The CDR3 nucleotides are TGTGCCAGCAGTGAATGGGGGACAGGAGGTTACTCTGGAAACACCATATATTTT.

This clone was observed at least ten times. One base away lies a much larger clone, so this may be a sequencing read error. This chain links TRBV20-1 with TRBJ1-1; the D gene is possibly TRBD1 (6 bases). Trimming took off 0 bases at V and 1 base at J, with 18 bases between the two ends. CDR3 length: 17 amino acids. Germline-derived CDR1 and CDR2 are DFQATT and SNEGSKA (reference sequence). DNA of the CDR3: TGCAGTGCTAGAGACCCCACACAGGGCCTGGCGAACACTGAAGCTTTCTTT. Protein sequence: CSARDPTQGLANTEAFF.

This clone appeared many times. This chain links TRBV6-2 or TRBV6-3 with TRBJ2-7, with 12 bases fitting TRBD2. The CDR3 length is 13 residues. After removal of 8 bases from V and 4 bases from J, the junction contained 3 bases not matched to a gene. Germline V lookup: CDR1 MNHEY, CDR2 SVGEGT. DNA of the CDR3: TGTGCCAGCCGACTAGCGGGAGTTTACGAGCAGTACTTC. Translation: CASRLAGVYEQYF.

This clone was observed a handful of times. This sequence may be a read error, since a much larger clone differs from it by one base. Other DNA sequences in this sample translate to the same CDR3. The chain uses TRBV3-1 and TRBJ2-1; D may be TRBD2 (6 bases). The V gene's germline CDR1 is LGHDT and CDR2 YNNKEL (reference sequence). This CDR3 has 17 amino acids. Trimming left V 0 bases short and J 10 bases short, with 22 bases between. CDR3 residues: CASSQEEGLRYNNEQFF. The DNA for the CDR3 is TGTGCCAGCAGCCAAGAGGAGGGACTGCGGTACAATAACGAGCAGTTCTTC.

Comments on this clone: A much larger clone sits a single nucleotide away, making a read error possible. CDR3 region: CASSSRRGVEYF. The CDR3 nucleotides are TGTGCCAGCAGTTCCCGCAGGGGTGTCGAGTACTTC. The rearrangement links TRBV27 to TRBJ2-7, with D possibly TRBD1 on 6 matching bases. The CDR3 is 12 amino acids. Germline V gene data show CDR1 as MNHEY and CDR2 as SMNVEV (reference sequence). Trimming left V 4 bases short and J 11 bases short, with 15 bases between.

The chain combines TRBV6-5 with TRBJ2-2; a weak D match, TRBD1 (7 bases). Trimming cost V 5 bases and J 3 bases, with 19 bases left between them. Germline V gene lookup returns CDR1 MNHEY and CDR2 SVGAGI. This CDR3 has 17 residues. CDR3 protein: CASSHFRGASDTGELFF. The DNA of the CDR3 is TGTGCCAGCAGTCACTTCAGGGGGGCGTCCGACACCGGGGAGCTGTTTTTT.

This clone was detected ten times or more. The V call is TRBV6-1, the J call TRBJ2-5; 14 bases are a match to TRBD2. The CDR3 consists of 17 residues. Germline CDR1 and CDR2: MNHNS and SASEGT. The V and J ends lost 6 bases and 6 bases, in that order; junction bases with no gene match: 12. This chain's CDR3 is CASSRGTSGSGKKTQYF. CDR3 coding DNA: TGTGCCAGCAGCCGCGGGACTAGCGGGAGTGGAAAAAAGACCCAGTACTTC.

In this sample, this clone turned up many times. The chain joins TRBV28 to TRBJ2-7; possible D gene TRBD2, 6 bases. CDR3 length equals 16 residues. Germline-derived CDR1 and CDR2 are MDHEN and SYDVKM. Trimming stripped 4 bases from V and 0 bases from J, with 16 bases between. The CDR3 region is CASSSLLSGFSYEQYF. In nucleotides, the CDR3 is TGTGCCAGCAGTTCCCTACTTAGCGGCTTCTCCTACGAGCAGTACTTC. Supplemented by reference TRBV28 and TRBJ2-7, the full variable domain reads DVKVTQSSRYLVKRTGEKVFLECVQDMDHENMFWYRQDPGLGLRLIYFSYDVKMKEKGDIPEGYSVSREKKERFSLILESASTNQTSMYLCASSSLLSGFSYEQYFGPGTRLTVT.

This clone has ten or more counts. This chain links TRBV6-2 or TRBV6-3 with TRBJ2-4; D unclear. V gave up 3 bases and J gave up 0 bases, with 9 bases separating them. CDR3 length: 15 amino acids. From germline, CDR1 is MNHEY and CDR2 SVGEGT. As DNA, the CDR3 is TGTGCCAGCAGTTATAGGCTACTAGCCAAAAACATTCAGTACTTC. It translates to CASSYRLLAKNIQYF.

This clone appeared many times. The chain has TRBV9 and TRBJ1-1; 7 positions agree with TRBD1. The V segment lost 0 bases and the J segment 0 bases; nucleotides outside the gene matches: 2. The CDR3 runs to 15 residues. Germline CDR1 and CDR2: SGDLS and YYNGEE. The CDR3, as DNA: TGTGCCAGCAGCGTAGCAGGGGGAATGAACACTGAAGCTTTCTTT. It codes for CASSVAGGMNTEAFF.

Regarding this clone: One end of the junction does not line up with germline, which may come from a read error. The V call is TRBV6-2 or TRBV6-3, the J call TRBJ2-3; no clear D. Germline CDR1 reads MNHEY; CDR2 reads SVGEGT. This CDR3 is built from 14 residues. The CDR3 is CASSPGRYTDSQYF. Written as DNA, the CDR3 is TGTGCCAGCAGCCCAGGAAGATACACAGATTCGCAGTATTTT.

In this sample, this clone turned up many times. CDR3 coding DNA: TGTGCCACCCGGGGGGGAGCAGAGACCCAGTACTTC. It translates to CATRGGAETQYF. The chain recombines TRBV6-1 with TRBJ2-5; 8 nucleotides align to TRBD2. The junction had 5 bases not matched to a gene; V was cut back by 10 bases and J by 4 bases. CDR3 length: 12 residues. Germline-derived CDR1 and CDR2 are MNHNS and SASEGT.

In its sample, this clone was seen many times. The chain carries TRBV2 and TRBJ2-7; TRBD1 agrees at 11 bases. V was pared by 3 bases and J by 13 bases, with 2 bases of the junction left unmatched. Germline assignment: CDR1 SNHLY and CDR2 FYNNEI. CDR3 size: 11 residues. As DNA, the CDR3 is TGTGCCAGCAGTGACGGGACAGGGGGATACTTC. Amino acids: CASSDGTGGYF.

V gene TRBV7-2 combines with J gene TRBJ2-7; D perhaps matches TRBD2 (6 bases). Germline V gives CDR1 SGHTA, CDR2 FQGNSA. Between the trimmed V and J ends, which lost 3 bases and 2 bases, there was a span of 11 bases. CDR3 size: 14 residues. The CDR3 DNA reads as TGTGCCAGCAGCTTGGGAGGCGGCGCCTACGAGCAGTACTTC. Its protein is CASSLGGGAYEQYF.

This clone has at least ten counts. The chain is built from TRBV28 and TRBJ1-2; D unclear. The CDR3 loop spans 11 amino acids. The germline gives CDR1 MDHEN, CDR2 SYDVKM. V was clipped by 4 bases and J by 7 bases, with 7 bases between them. The CDR3 nucleotides read TGTGCCAGCAGTTCGGCTGGTGGCTACACCTTC. Residues: CASSSAGGYTF.

Details on this clone: A much larger clone sits a single nucleotide away, making a read error possible. Other DNA sequences within the sample encode an identical CDR3. This chain connects TRBV5-4 to TRBJ1-5; possibly TRBD1 for D (5 bases). V dropped 5 bases and J dropped 3 bases, with 18 bases sitting between them. Germline V gene data show CDR1 as SGHNT and CDR2 as YYREEE (reference sequence). This CDR3 spans 16 amino acids. As DNA, the CDR3 is TGTGCCAGCAGGGGGCCGGGTAAGGGGCCCAATCAGCCCCAGCATTTT. Translation: CASRGPGKGPNQPQHF.

This clone was found many times. The genes are TRBV28 and TRBJ2-5, with 7 bases fitting TRBD1. V lost 5 bases to trimming and J lost 3 bases; unmatched junction nucleotides: 3. Germline V lookup: CDR1 MDHEN, CDR2 SYDVKM. The CDR3 loop spans 13 amino acids. The CDR3 DNA reads as TGTGCCAGCAGTCCCGGGACAGAAGAGACCCAGTACTTC. Protein: CASSPGTEETQYF.

This clone came up many times. V usage is TRBV20-1 and J usage is TRBJ2-1; 7 nucleotides line up with TRBD1. From germline, CDR1 is DFQATT and CDR2 SNEGSKA (reference sequence). After removal of 1 base from V and 2 bases from J, the junction contained 5 bases not matched to a gene. The CDR3 contains 15 residues. CDR3 sequence: CSARANQGAYNEQFF. The CDR3, as DNA: TGCAGTGCTAGAGCCAATCAGGGGGCCTACAATGAGCAGTTCTTC.